A selection of T cell receptor beta chains follows, all from one sample in a study of blood T cell repertoires in COVID-19. Sequencing was performed with immunoSEQ multiplex PCR; in TCRdb, only in-frame clones are kept and a portion is missing. The sample consists of a few hundred thousand clones, around 88% of them appearing once. The sequenced sample was peripheral blood. The source is a man aged 25-45 years with acute or convalescent COVID-19. Both conserved end residues are part of each CDR3. The order of the fields is clone size, CDR3 length, J gene, D gene, V gene, CDR3 DNA, CDR3 protein. A D gene is named only where the DNA matches it firmly. The size entry is marked missing in some rows and otherwise reads once, few, many or a size class.

clone size: -; CDR3 length: 16; J gene: TRBJ2-3; D gene: -; V gene: TRBV30; CDR3 DNA: TGTGCCTGGGTTAGGACAGGAGGGACTAGCACAGATACGCAGTATTTT; CDR3 protein: CAWVRTGGTSTDTQYF
clone size: -; CDR3 length: 14; J gene: TRBJ2-1; D gene: TRBD2; V gene: TRBV5-4; CDR3 DNA: TGTGCCAGCAGCTTGTTTGGAGCGGGAGATGAGCAGTTCTTC; CDR3 protein: CASSLFGAGDEQFF
clone size: -; CDR3 length: 13; J gene: TRBJ2-3; D gene: -; V gene: TRBV5-1; CDR3 DNA: TGCGCCAGCAGCTCTCTTAGTCCAGATACGCAGTATTTT; CDR3 protein: CASSSLSPDTQYF
clone size: -; CDR3 length: 18; J gene: TRBJ1-5; D gene: -; V gene: TRBV6-4; CDR3 DNA: TGTGCCAGCAGTTATCCTCCTGCCGGCAGGGGTCACAATCAGCCCCAGCATTTT; CDR3 protein: CASSYPPAGRGHNQPQHF
clone size: once; CDR3 length: 13; J gene: TRBJ2-1; D gene: -; V gene: TRBV7-3; CDR3 DNA: TGTGCCAGCAGCTTAACCCCCGACAATGAGCAGTTCTTC; CDR3 protein: CASSLTPDNEQFF
clone size: -; CDR3 length: 14; J gene: TRBJ1-1; D gene: TRBD1; V gene: TRBV28; CDR3 DNA: TGTGCCAGCATGACAGGGGGGGGGTATACTGAAGCTTTCTTT; CDR3 protein: CASMTGGGYTEAFF
clone size: -; CDR3 length: 13; J gene: TRBJ2-1; D gene: -; V gene: TRBV7-6; CDR3 DNA: TGTGCCAGCAGCTTAAGACAGAACAATGAGCAGTTCTTC; CDR3 protein: CASSLRQNNEQFF
clone size: -; CDR3 length: 16; J gene: TRBJ1-6; D gene: TRBD1; V gene: TRBV7-9; CDR3 DNA: TGTGCCAGCAGCTTGGGACAGGGGGCCCCCAATTCACCCCTCCACTTT; CDR3 protein: CASSLGQGAPNSPLHF
clone size: -; CDR3 length: 11; J gene: TRBJ2-7; D gene: -; V gene: TRBV29-1; CDR3 DNA: TGCAGCGTTGTGAGATCCTACGAGCAGTACTTC; CDR3 protein: CSVVRSYEQYF
clone size: -; CDR3 length: 13; J gene: TRBJ1-5; D gene: -; V gene: TRBV11-2; CDR3 DNA: TGTGCCAGCAGCTTAGAGAGGGGGCAGCCCCAGCATTTT; CDR3 protein: CASSLERGQPQHF
clone size: -; CDR3 length: 16; J gene: TRBJ2-7; D gene: TRBD1; V gene: TRBV28; CDR3 DNA: TGTGCCAGCAGTTTTCCCGCGGGACAGGGATCCTACGAGCAGTACTTC; CDR3 protein: CASSFPAGQGSYEQYF
clone size: once; CDR3 length: 14; J gene: TRBJ1-6; D gene: TRBD1; V gene: TRBV2; CDR3 DNA: TGTGCCAGCTCGAGACAGGGCAATAATTCACCCCTCCACTTT; CDR3 protein: CASSRQGNNSPLHF
clone size: -; CDR3 length: 16; J gene: TRBJ1-2; D gene: -; V gene: TRBV6-4; CDR3 DNA: TGTGCCAGCAGTGACGCCCGAGGAGGGGCTAACTATGGCTACACCTTC; CDR3 protein: CASSDARGGANYGYTF
clone size: -; CDR3 length: 14; J gene: TRBJ2-1; D gene: TRBD2; V gene: TRBV28; CDR3 DNA: TGTGCCAGCACCAAACTAGCGCCCCACAATGAGCAGTTCTTC; CDR3 protein: CASTKLAPHNEQFF
clone size: -; CDR3 length: 14; J gene: TRBJ1-5; D gene: -; V gene: TRBV19; CDR3 DNA: TGTGCCAGTAGGTCAGGGATGAGCAATCAGCCCCAGCATTTT; CDR3 protein: CASRSGMSNQPQHF
clone size: once; CDR3 length: 13; J gene: TRBJ2-1; D gene: -; V gene: TRBV2; CDR3 DNA: TGTGCCAGCAGCGGGGAGAGCACTTCTGAGCAGTTCTTC; CDR3 protein: CASSGESTSEQFF
clone size: once; CDR3 length: 16; J gene: TRBJ2-5; D gene: -; V gene: TRBV15; CDR3 DNA: TGTGCCACCAGCAGAGATTCCGGGCGGGGACAAGAGACCCAGTACTTC; CDR3 protein: CATSRDSGRGQETQYF
clone size: -; CDR3 length: 12; J gene: TRBJ1-2; D gene: -; V gene: TRBV6-1; CDR3 DNA: TGTGCCAGCAGTGAAGCGCTAGGGAGGGGTACCTTC; CDR3 protein: CASSEALGRGTF
clone size: -; CDR3 length: 15; J gene: TRBJ1-6; D gene: -; V gene: TRBV6-5; CDR3 DNA: TGTGCCAGCAGTTACTCAACAGGGTTATACTCACCCCTCCACTTT; CDR3 protein: CASSYSTGLYSPLHF
clone size: -; CDR3 length: 15; J gene: TRBJ2-4; D gene: -; V gene: TRBV4-1; CDR3 DNA: TGCGCCAGCAGCCAACAGGGTGCGGCCAAAAACATTCAGTACTTC; CDR3 protein: CASSQQGAAKNIQYF
clone size: few; CDR3 length: 14; J gene: TRBJ2-3; D gene: -; V gene: TRBV7-9; CDR3 DNA: TGTGCCAGCAGCTCTAGCTCCCTGCCGGATACGCAGTATTTT; CDR3 protein: CASSSSSLPDTQYF
clone size: few; CDR3 length: 16; J gene: TRBJ1-1; D gene: TRBD1; V gene: TRBV5-1; CDR3 DNA: TGCGCCAGCAGCCCCTGGACAGGGCGCGGCGACACTGAAGCTTTCTTT; CDR3 protein: CASSPWTGRGDTEAFF
clone size: -; CDR3 length: 14; J gene: TRBJ2-7; D gene: TRBD2; V gene: TRBV7-2; CDR3 DNA: TGTGCCAGCAGCCAAACTAGCGGGGGTTACGAGCAGTACTTC; CDR3 protein: CASSQTSGGYEQYF
clone size: -; CDR3 length: 13; J gene: TRBJ1-5; D gene: -; V gene: TRBV6-5; CDR3 DNA: TGTGCCAGCAGTATAACAGAAAATCAGCCCCAGCATTTT; CDR3 protein: CASSITENQPQHF
clone size: -; CDR3 length: 16; J gene: TRBJ1-4; D gene: TRBD1; V gene: TRBV10-1; CDR3 DNA: TGCGCCAGCATAAACGACAGGGTTTCAACTAATGAAAAACTGTTTTTT; CDR3 protein: CASINDRVSTNEKLFF
clone size: -; CDR3 length: 14; J gene: TRBJ2-7; D gene: -; V gene: TRBV28; CDR3 DNA: TGTGCCAGCAGTTTCCTAGAGGTGTCCTACGAGCAGTACTTC; CDR3 protein: CASSFLEVSYEQYF
clone size: -; CDR3 length: 15; J gene: TRBJ1-5; D gene: -; V gene: TRBV5-1; CDR3 DNA: TGCGCCAGCAGGACGGACAGCAGGTTTGATCAGCCCCAGCATTTT; CDR3 protein: CASRTDSRFDQPQHF
clone size: -; CDR3 length: 14; J gene: TRBJ1-6; D gene: -; V gene: TRBV6-5; CDR3 DNA: TGTGCCAGCAGTTACTCGAGCCGGAATTCACCCCTCCACTTT; CDR3 protein: CASSYSSRNSPLHF
clone size: -; CDR3 length: 17; J gene: TRBJ1-3; D gene: TRBD1; V gene: TRBV18; CDR3 DNA: TGTGCCAGCTCACCGATAACAGGGGCGAACCCTGGAAACACCATATATTTT; CDR3 protein: CASSPITGANPGNTIYF
clone size: -; CDR3 length: 15; J gene: TRBJ1-1; D gene: -; V gene: TRBV10-2; CDR3 DNA: TGCGCCAGCAGGGGACTATACTTGACGAACACTGAAGCTTTCTTT; CDR3 protein: CASRGLYLTNTEAFF
clone size: -; CDR3 length: 16; J gene: TRBJ1-4; D gene: -; V gene: TRBV7-2; CDR3 DNA: TGTGCCAGCAGCGTCCGCTCGGGGACAACTAATGAAAAACTGTTTTTT; CDR3 protein: CASSVRSGTTNEKLFF
clone size: -; CDR3 length: 16; J gene: TRBJ2-1; D gene: TRBD1; V gene: TRBV29-1; CDR3 DNA: TGCAGCGTTGATCTCCTTGGGACAGGGTCCTACAATGAGCAGTTCTTC; CDR3 protein: CSVDLLGTGSYNEQFF
clone size: -; CDR3 length: 17; J gene: TRBJ2-7; D gene: TRBD2; V gene: TRBV3-1/TRBV3-2; CDR3 DNA: TGTGCCAGCAGCCCCGCCCGGAGCGGGGGCTCCTCCTACGAGCAGTACTTC; CDR3 protein: CASSPARSGGSSYEQYF
clone size: -; CDR3 length: 14; J gene: TRBJ2-1; D gene: -; V gene: TRBV18; CDR3 DNA: TGTGCCAGCTCCCTTTCAAAGAACGGGAATGAGCAGTTCTTC; CDR3 protein: CASSLSKNGNEQFF
clone size: -; CDR3 length: 14; J gene: TRBJ1-2; D gene: -; V gene: TRBV6-1; CDR3 DNA: TGTGCCAGCAGTGATATTGTGGCGGCCTATGGCTACACCTTC; CDR3 protein: CASSDIVAAYGYTF
clone size: -; CDR3 length: 16; J gene: TRBJ2-6; D gene: -; V gene: TRBV5-4; CDR3 DNA: TGTGCCAGCACCGTAGGGGGTATTTCTGGGGCCAACGTCCTGACTTTC; CDR3 protein: CASTVGGISGANVLTF
clone size: once; CDR3 length: 15; J gene: TRBJ2-7; D gene: TRBD2; V gene: TRBV2; CDR3 DNA: TGTGCCAGCACCCCTAGCGGGAGGAGCTCCTACGAGCAGTACTTC; CDR3 protein: CASTPSGRSSYEQYF
clone size: -; CDR3 length: 15; J gene: TRBJ2-1; D gene: TRBD1; V gene: TRBV28; CDR3 DNA: TGTGCCAGCAGTCCCGGGAACGGATTGACAGGGACCCAGTTCTTC; CDR3 protein: CASSPGNGLTGTQFF
clone size: -; CDR3 length: 14; J gene: TRBJ1-1; D gene: -; V gene: TRBV19; CDR3 DNA: TGTGCCAGCGAGCTTAGGGGTTTGAACACTGAAGCTTTCTTT; CDR3 protein: CASELRGLNTEAFF
clone size: -; CDR3 length: 16; J gene: TRBJ2-2; D gene: TRBD1; V gene: TRBV4-1; CDR3 DNA: TGCGCCAGCAGCTCTCCCGGGACAGGGGAGGCCGGGGAGCTGTTTTTT; CDR3 protein: CASSSPGTGEAGELFF
clone size: -; CDR3 length: 16; J gene: TRBJ2-5; D gene: -; V gene: TRBV7-6; CDR3 DNA: TGTGCCAGCAGCCAAGACTATCACAGGGCCGGGGAGACCCAGTACTTC; CDR3 protein: CASSQDYHRAGETQYF
clone size: -; CDR3 length: 13; J gene: TRBJ1-1; D gene: TRBD1; V gene: TRBV12-3/TRBV12-4; CDR3 DNA: TGTGCCAGCAGCCGACAGGGTGTCTCTGAAGCTTTCTTT; CDR3 protein: CASSRQGVSEAFF
clone size: -; CDR3 length: 16; J gene: TRBJ2-5; D gene: TRBD2; V gene: TRBV15; CDR3 DNA: TGTGCCACCAGCAGAGTTGGCGGGGGGTGGGAAGAGACCCAGTACTTC; CDR3 protein: CATSRVGGGWEETQYF
clone size: -; CDR3 length: 17; J gene: TRBJ2-5; D gene: -; V gene: TRBV10-3; CDR3 DNA: TGTGCCATCAGTGTGGGGACGGGAGTCCCGTACCAAGAGACCCAGTACTTC; CDR3 protein: CAISVGTGVPYQETQYF
clone size: -; CDR3 length: 17; J gene: TRBJ1-5; D gene: TRBD1; V gene: TRBV4-1; CDR3 DNA: TGCGCCAGCAGCCAAGAGTCATCGGGACAGGGCTATCAGCCCCAGCATTTT; CDR3 protein: CASSQESSGQGYQPQHF
clone size: -; CDR3 length: 15; J gene: TRBJ1-4; D gene: -; V gene: TRBV5-1; CDR3 DNA: TGCGCCAGCAGCCGCCCGGGGGAAACGAATGAAAAACTGTTTTTT; CDR3 protein: CASSRPGETNEKLFF
clone size: many; CDR3 length: 14; J gene: TRBJ1-5; D gene: -; V gene: TRBV28; CDR3 DNA: TGTGCCAGCAGTTCCGACAGGTTCAATCAGCCCCAGCATTTT; CDR3 protein: CASSSDRFNQPQHF
clone size: -; CDR3 length: 13; J gene: TRBJ1-6; D gene: -; V gene: TRBV25-1; CDR3 DNA: TGTGCCAGCAGTGCGTCGGATAATTCACCCCTCCACTTT; CDR3 protein: CASSASDNSPLHF
clone size: once; CDR3 length: 15; J gene: TRBJ2-3; D gene: TRBD2; V gene: TRBV5-1; CDR3 DNA: TGCGCCAGCAGCCCCCGGGGGGACTACACAGATACGCAGTATTTT; CDR3 protein: CASSPRGDYTDTQYF
clone size: -; CDR3 length: 13; J gene: TRBJ2-7; D gene: TRBD1; V gene: TRBV7-3; CDR3 DNA: TGTGCCAGCAGTTATGACAGGGGTAGGGAGCAGTACTTC; CDR3 protein: CASSYDRGREQYF
clone size: -; CDR3 length: 16; J gene: TRBJ2-1; D gene: TRBD2; V gene: TRBV6-4; CDR3 DNA: TGTGCCAGCAGTGATTTGGGGGTTAGCGGGAGTCTCGAGCAGTTCTTC; CDR3 protein: CASSDLGVSGSLEQFF
clone size: -; CDR3 length: 15; J gene: TRBJ2-7; D gene: -; V gene: TRBV19; CDR3 DNA: TGTGCCAGTAGTATCCTACTAGCTGGGTCCTACGAGCAGTACTTC; CDR3 protein: CASSILLAGSYEQYF
clone size: -; CDR3 length: 17; J gene: TRBJ2-5; D gene: TRBD2; V gene: TRBV10-1; CDR3 DNA: TGCGCCAGCAGCGGTGGGAGACTAGCGGGAGGGACGGAGACCCAGTACTTC; CDR3 protein: CASSGGRLAGGTETQYF
clone size: -; CDR3 length: 13; J gene: TRBJ1-6; D gene: TRBD1; V gene: TRBV28; CDR3 DNA: TGTGCCAGCACGGGACAGGGTGGTTCACCCCTCCACTTT; CDR3 protein: CASTGQGGSPLHF
clone size: -; CDR3 length: 17; J gene: TRBJ2-5; D gene: -; V gene: TRBV11-3; CDR3 DNA: TGTGCCAGCAGCTACGGATCGAGGCCAAGAAGTGTGGAGACCCAGTACTTC; CDR3 protein: CASSYGSRPRSVETQYF
clone size: few; CDR3 length: 15; J gene: TRBJ1-2; D gene: TRBD1; V gene: TRBV5-1; CDR3 DNA: TGCGCCAGCAGCTGGGGACAGGGGCCGGGCTATGGCTACACCTTC; CDR3 protein: CASSWGQGPGYGYTF
clone size: -; CDR3 length: 13; J gene: TRBJ2-1; D gene: -; V gene: TRBV6-5; CDR3 DNA: TGTGCCAGCAGTCTCCGTTTAAACAATGAGCAGTTCTTC; CDR3 protein: CASSLRLNNEQFF
clone size: -; CDR3 length: 18; J gene: TRBJ2-1; D gene: -; V gene: TRBV5-1; CDR3 DNA: TGCGCCAGCAGCTTGAGGGGTACCAGACCCCTGCAATACAATGAGCAGTTCTTC; CDR3 protein: CASSLRGTRPLQYNEQFF